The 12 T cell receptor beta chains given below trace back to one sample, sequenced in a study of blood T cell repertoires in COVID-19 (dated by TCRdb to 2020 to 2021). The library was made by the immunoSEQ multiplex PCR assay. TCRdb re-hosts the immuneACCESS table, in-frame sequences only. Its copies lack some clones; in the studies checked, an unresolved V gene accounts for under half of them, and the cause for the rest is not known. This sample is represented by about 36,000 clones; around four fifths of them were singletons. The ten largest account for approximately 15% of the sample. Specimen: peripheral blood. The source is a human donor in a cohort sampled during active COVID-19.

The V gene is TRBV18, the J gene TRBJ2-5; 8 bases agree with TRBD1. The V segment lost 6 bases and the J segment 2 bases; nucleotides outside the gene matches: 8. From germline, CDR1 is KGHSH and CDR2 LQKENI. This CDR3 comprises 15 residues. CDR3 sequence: CASSPRTGSQETQYF. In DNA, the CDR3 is TGTGCCAGCTCCCCCCGGACAGGGAGTCAAGAGACCCAGTACTTC. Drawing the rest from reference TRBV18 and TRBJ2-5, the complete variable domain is NAGVMQNPRHLVRRRGQEARLRCSPMKGHSHVYWYRQLPEEGLKFMVYLQKENIIDESGMPKERFSAEFPKEGPSILRIQQVVRGDSAAYFCASSPRTGSQETQYFGPGTRLLVL.

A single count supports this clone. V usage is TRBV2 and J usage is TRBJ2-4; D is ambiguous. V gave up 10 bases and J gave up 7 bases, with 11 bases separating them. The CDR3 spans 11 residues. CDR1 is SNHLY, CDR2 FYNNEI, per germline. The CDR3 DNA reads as TGTGCCACCAAAGCCGTGAACATTCAGTACTTC. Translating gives CATKAVNIQYF.

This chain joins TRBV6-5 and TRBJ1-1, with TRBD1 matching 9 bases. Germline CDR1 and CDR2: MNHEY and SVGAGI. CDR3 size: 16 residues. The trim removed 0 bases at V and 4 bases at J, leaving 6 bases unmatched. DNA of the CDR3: TGTGCCAGCAGTTACTCGAGGACAGGGGTCGGCACTGAAGCTTTCTTT. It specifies CASSYSRTGVGTEAFF.

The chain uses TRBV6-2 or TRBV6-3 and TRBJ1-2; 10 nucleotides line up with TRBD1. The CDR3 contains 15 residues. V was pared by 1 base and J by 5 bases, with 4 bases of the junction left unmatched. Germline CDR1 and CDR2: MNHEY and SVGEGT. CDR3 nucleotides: TGTGCCAGCAGTTACTTCGGGACAGGGGATTATGGCTACACCTTC. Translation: CASSYFGTGDYGYTF.

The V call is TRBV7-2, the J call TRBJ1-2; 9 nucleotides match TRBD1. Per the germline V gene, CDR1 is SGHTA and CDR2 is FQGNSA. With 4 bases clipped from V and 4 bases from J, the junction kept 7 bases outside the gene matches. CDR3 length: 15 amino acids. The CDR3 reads CASSSVQGAGYGYTF. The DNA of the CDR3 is TGTGCCAGCAGCTCCGTACAGGGGGCGGGCTATGGCTACACCTTC.

CDR3: CASSSGGAGANVLTF. The CDR3 DNA follows: TGTGCCAGCAGTTCAGGGGGTGCTGGGGCCAACGTCCTGACTTTC. The genes are TRBV28 and TRBJ2-6; 7 nucleotides align to TRBD1. The CDR3 consists of 15 residues. Losses at the gene ends were 4 bases for V and 2 bases for J; bases not matched to a gene: 2. Germline CDR1 is MDHEN and CDR2 is SYDVKM.

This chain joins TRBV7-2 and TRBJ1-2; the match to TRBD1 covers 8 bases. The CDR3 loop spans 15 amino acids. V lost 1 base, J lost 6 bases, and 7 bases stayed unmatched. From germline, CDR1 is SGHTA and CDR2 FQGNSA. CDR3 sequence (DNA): TGTGCCAGCAGCTTAGGGACAGGGAACTTGAATGGCTACACCTTC. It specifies CASSLGTGNLNGYTF.

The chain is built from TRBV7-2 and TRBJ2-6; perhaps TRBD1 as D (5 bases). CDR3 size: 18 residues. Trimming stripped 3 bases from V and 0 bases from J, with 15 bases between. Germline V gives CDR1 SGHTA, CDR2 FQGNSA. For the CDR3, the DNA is TGTGCCAGCAGCTTTCGCCTAGGAGACAGCTCTGGGGCCAACGTCCTGACTTTC. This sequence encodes CASSFRLGDSSGANVLTF.

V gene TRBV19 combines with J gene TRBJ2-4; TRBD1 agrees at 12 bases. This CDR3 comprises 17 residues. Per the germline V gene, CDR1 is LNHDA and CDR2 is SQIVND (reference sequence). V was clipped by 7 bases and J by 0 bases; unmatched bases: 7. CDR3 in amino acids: CASNPGQGALAKNIQYF. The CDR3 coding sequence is TGTGCCAGTAACCCGGGACAGGGGGCACTAGCCAAAAACATTCAGTACTTC. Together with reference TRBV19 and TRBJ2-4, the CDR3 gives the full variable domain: DGGITQSPKYLFRKEGQNVTLSCEQNLNHDAMYWYRQDPGQGLRLIYYSQIVNDFQKGDIAEGYSVSREKKESFPLTVTSAQKNPTAFYLCASNPGQGALAKNIQYFGAGTRLSVL.

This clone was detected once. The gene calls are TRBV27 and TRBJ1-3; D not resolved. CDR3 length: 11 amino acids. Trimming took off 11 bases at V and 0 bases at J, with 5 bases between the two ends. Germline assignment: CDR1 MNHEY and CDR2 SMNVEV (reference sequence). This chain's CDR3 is CAPSSGNTIYF. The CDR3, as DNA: TGTGCCCCATCCTCTGGAAACACCATATATTTT.

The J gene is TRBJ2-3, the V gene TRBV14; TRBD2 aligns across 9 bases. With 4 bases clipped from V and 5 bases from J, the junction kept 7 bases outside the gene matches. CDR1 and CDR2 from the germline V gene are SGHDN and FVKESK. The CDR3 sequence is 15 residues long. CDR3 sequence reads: CASSPIAGEGDTQYF. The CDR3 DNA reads TGTGCCAGCAGCCCCATAGCGGGGGAGGGAGATACGCAGTATTTT.

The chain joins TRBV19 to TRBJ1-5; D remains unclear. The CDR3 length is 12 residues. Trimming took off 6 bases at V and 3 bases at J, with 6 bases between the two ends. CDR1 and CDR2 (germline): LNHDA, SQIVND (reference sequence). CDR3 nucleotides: TGTGCCAGTAGCGAGGACAATCAGCCCCAGCATTTT. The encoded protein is CASSEDNQPQHF.